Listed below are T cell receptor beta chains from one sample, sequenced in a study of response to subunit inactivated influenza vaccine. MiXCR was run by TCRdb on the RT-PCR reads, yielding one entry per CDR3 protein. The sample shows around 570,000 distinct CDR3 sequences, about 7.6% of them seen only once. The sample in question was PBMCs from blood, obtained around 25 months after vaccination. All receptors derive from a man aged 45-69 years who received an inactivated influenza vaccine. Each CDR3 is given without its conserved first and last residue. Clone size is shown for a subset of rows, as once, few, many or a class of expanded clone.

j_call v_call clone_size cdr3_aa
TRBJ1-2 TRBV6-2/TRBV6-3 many ASSDRGYGYT
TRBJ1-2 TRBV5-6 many ASSPGQGRYGYT
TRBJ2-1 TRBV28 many ASRVDFAGQAIVQF
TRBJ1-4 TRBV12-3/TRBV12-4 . ASSTGQGARKLF
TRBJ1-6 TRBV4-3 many ASSQEVGSPLH
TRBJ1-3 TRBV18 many ASSLDRAISGNTIY
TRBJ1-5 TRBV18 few ASSPAGTVSNQPQH
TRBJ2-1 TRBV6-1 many ASRTSGSSNEQF
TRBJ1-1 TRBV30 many AWSVQGGNTEAF
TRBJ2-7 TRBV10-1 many ASLSDCRYEQY
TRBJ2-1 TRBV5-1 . ASSLGPASNEQF
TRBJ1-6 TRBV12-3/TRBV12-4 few ASSMGQSNSPLH
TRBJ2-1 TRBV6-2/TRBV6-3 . ASSYRGDRYNEQF
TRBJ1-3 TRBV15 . ATSRDHGTIY
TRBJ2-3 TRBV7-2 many ASSGQHGGDTQY
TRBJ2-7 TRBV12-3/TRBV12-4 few ASSPRTGGRVEQY
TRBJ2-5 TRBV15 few ATSRVKGQGQETQY
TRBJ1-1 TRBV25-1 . ASSEHGNPTEAF
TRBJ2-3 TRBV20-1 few SARDRGRTDTQY
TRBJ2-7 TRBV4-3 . ASSQDVRSSVYYEQY
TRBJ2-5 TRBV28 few ASSSNGRPGETQY
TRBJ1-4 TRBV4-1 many ASSQDWRGGEKLF
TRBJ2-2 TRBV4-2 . ASSPKRLVTGELF
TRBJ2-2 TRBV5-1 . ASSLEPNTGELF
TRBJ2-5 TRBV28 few ASSPGTRGVRAETQY
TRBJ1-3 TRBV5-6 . ASSLVGRSGNTIY
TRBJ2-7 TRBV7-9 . ASSLARQGVVYEQY
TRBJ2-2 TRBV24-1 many ATSATGAAGELF
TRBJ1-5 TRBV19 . ASSIGSSLGQPQH
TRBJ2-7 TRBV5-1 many ASSLGATDYEQY
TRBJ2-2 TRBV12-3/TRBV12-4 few ASVRQGTGELF
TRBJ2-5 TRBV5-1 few ASSLVTGINQETQY
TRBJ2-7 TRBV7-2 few ASSLDASYEQY
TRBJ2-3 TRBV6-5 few ASSSIAGKSDTQY
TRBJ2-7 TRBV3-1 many ASSQDGTSYEQY
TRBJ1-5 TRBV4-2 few ASSHGGVNQPQH
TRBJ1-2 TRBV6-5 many ASSYNSHGGYT
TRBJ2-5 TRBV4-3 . ASSPEGLETETQY
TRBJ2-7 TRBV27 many ASSLRDWPGEQY
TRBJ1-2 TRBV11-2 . ASTPGGGGYT
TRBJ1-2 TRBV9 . ASSAPGTGGNFNYGYT
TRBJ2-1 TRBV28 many ASSYVSLDRGGKYNEQF
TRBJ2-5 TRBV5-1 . ASSLDSIQETQY
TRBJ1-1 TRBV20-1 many SARDIDRGWTEAF
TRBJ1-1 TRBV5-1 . ASSSLTGRNTEAF
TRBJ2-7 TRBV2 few ASSPRNMGEQY
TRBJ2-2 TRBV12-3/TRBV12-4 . ASHSVAGAGHTGELF
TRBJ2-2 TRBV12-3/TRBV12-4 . ASSPNSGTGDGELF
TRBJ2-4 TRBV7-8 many ASTALTAKNIQY
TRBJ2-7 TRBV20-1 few SAIGGTLSSYEQY
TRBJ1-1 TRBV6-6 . ASAGGRTEAF
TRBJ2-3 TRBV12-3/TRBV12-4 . ASNDRDSTDTQY
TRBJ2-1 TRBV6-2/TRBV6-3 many ASRSRTESYNEQF